Listed here are 18 T cell receptor beta chains from one sample, sequenced in a study of T cell repertoires in cytomegalovirus infection. TCRdb redid the calling of the reads with MiXCR, one entry per CDR3 protein. The sample includes around 740,000 distinct CDR3 sequences, roughly 35% of them seen just once. Sequenced input: PBMCs. These receptors were collected from a human donor in good health (CMV status not recorded). Some clones in this sample may be carry-over from other donors' samples.

The V gene is TRBV6-6, the J gene TRBJ2-7, with 7 bases aligning to TRBD1. The CDR3 totals 14 residues. The ends lost 4 bases at V and 1 base at J; junction bases unmatched: 4. Germline V gene data show CDR1 as MNHNY and CDR2 as SVGAGI (reference sequence). CDR3 bases: TGTGCCAGCAGTTGGGAGACAGGGTCCTACGAGCAGTACTTC. As protein: CASSWETGSYEQYF.

This clonotype occurred many times. V gene TRBV7-2 combines with J gene TRBJ1-4; D is unresolved. Germline CDR1 and CDR2: SGHTA and FQGNSA. This CDR3 is built from 13 residues. Between the trimmed V and J ends, which lost 3 bases and 7 bases, there was a span of 9 bases. This CDR3 reads CASSFPPSEKLFF. CDR3 sequence (DNA): TGTGCCAGCAGCTTCCCCCCGAGTGAAAAACTGTTTTTT.

Only a few counts were recorded for this clonotype. The chain links TRBV6-2 or TRBV6-3 to TRBJ1-2, with 9 bases that match TRBD1. CDR1 and CDR2 from the germline V gene are MNHEY and SVGEGT. The CDR3 spans 14 residues. After removal of 5 bases from V and 10 bases from J, the junction contained 11 bases not matched to a gene. CDR3 DNA: TGTGCCAGCAGTGCCACCAGGACAGGGGTTTCCTACACCTTC. This codes for CASSATRTGVSYTF.

This clonotype was detected a few times. This chain connects TRBV19 to TRBJ2-1; D is perhaps TRBD2 (6 bases). CDR1 and CDR2 from the germline V gene are LNHDA and SQIVND (reference sequence). CDR3 size: 12 residues. V gave up 9 bases and J gave up 3 bases, with 9 bases separating them. The CDR3 loop is CASLGGYNEQFF. CDR3 sequence (DNA): TGTGCCAGCCTGGGGGGCTACAATGAGCAGTTCTTC.

In the case of this clonotype: Being one base from a much bigger clone, this may be a read error. The J gene is TRBJ2-3, the V gene TRBV7-6; the D gene is possibly TRBD2 (6 bases). This CDR3 comprises 16 residues. Germline CDR1 and CDR2: SGHVS and FNYEAQ. V was shortened by 1 base and J by 2 bases, with 13 bases between the two germline ends. The DNA for the CDR3 is TGTGCCAGCAGCTTAGACGCGGGGAGGATCACAGATACGCAGTATTTT. The encoded protein is CASSLDAGRITDTQYF.

The chain couples TRBV11-2 to TRBJ2-5; 7 bases match TRBD2. The CDR3 runs 15 residues. Losses at the gene ends were 2 bases for V and 3 bases for J; bases not matched to a gene: 6. Germline V lookup: CDR1 SGHAT, CDR2 FQNNGV. The CDR3 nucleotides read TGTGCCAGCAGCTTAATGGTTGGGGGGGAAGAGACCCAGTACTTC. Protein: CASSLMVGGEETQYF.

V is TRBV10-3 and J is TRBJ1-1; TRBD1 might be the D (5 bases). Per germline, CDR1 ENHRY and CDR2 SYGVKD. This CDR3 contains 13 residues. Trimming left V 11 bases short and J 1 base short, with 14 bases between. CDR3 nucleotide sequence: TGTGCCGCCACCGGGACGGGGAACACTGAAGCTTTCTTT. Residues: CAATGTGNTEAFF.

This clonotype was recorded a few times. CDR3 in DNA: TGTGCCAGCAGTTCGACACGGGATAGCAATCAGCCCCAGCATTTT. It is translated as CASSSTRDSNQPQHF. V and J are TRBV6-5 and TRBJ1-5; D unclear. Trimming shortened V by 4 bases and J by 0 bases, and 10 bases separated the two germline ends. From germline, CDR1 is MNHEY and CDR2 SVGAGI. This CDR3 is built from 15 residues.

CDR3 sequence: CASSQVPGKHQPQHF. As DNA, the CDR3 is TGTGCCAGCAGCCAGGTCCCAGGGAAGCATCAGCCCCAGCATTTT. This rearrangement joins TRBV5-5 to TRBJ1-5; weak D call: TRBD1 (5 bases). Trimming cost V 4 bases and J 5 bases, with 16 bases left between them. The CDR3 is 15 amino acids. From germline, CDR1 is SGHKS and CDR2 YYEKEE (reference sequence).

This clonotype appeared a few times. The chain employs TRBV29-1 and TRBJ2-7; D is unclear. Germline CDR1 is SQVTM and CDR2 is ANQGSEA. Trimming stripped 5 bases from V and 0 bases from J, with 5 bases between. This CDR3 is 11 amino acids long. The CDR3 sequence is CSVRDSYEQYF. CDR3 nucleotide sequence: TGCAGCGTTCGAGACTCCTACGAGCAGTACTTC.

The chain is built from TRBV5-1 and TRBJ1-6, with D possibly TRBD1 on 5 matching bases. Trimming stripped 0 bases from V and 10 bases from J, with 11 bases between. The CDR3 contains 14 residues. The germline gives CDR1 SGHRS, CDR2 YFSETQ. The DNA of the CDR3 is TGCGCCAGCAGCTTGGGGGACTCCTTCTCACCCCTCCACTTT. This translates into CASSLGDSFSPLHF.

The chain links TRBV20-1 to TRBJ1-4; tentatively, D is TRBD1 (5 bases). The germline V gene encodes CDR1 DFQATT and CDR2 SNEGSKA (reference sequence). This CDR3 has 13 residues. V lost 3 bases to trimming and J lost 6 bases, with 11 bases between them. The CDR3 nucleotides are TGCAGTGCTAGTCCCATGGGGGATGAAAAACTGTTTTTT. Its translation is CSASPMGDEKLFF.

The rearrangement links TRBV18 to TRBJ2-1, with D tentatively TRBD2 (5 bases). Germline loops: CDR1 KGHSH, CDR2 LQKENI. V lost 6 bases to trimming and J lost 9 bases, with 18 bases between them. CDR3 size: 14 residues. The CDR3 DNA is TGTGCCAGCTCCCCTAATCGGGATGTCGGTGAGCAGTTCTTC. It translates to CASSPNRDVGEQFF.

This clonotype was seen repeatedly, ten times or more. This sequence joins TRBV6-2 or TRBV6-3 and TRBJ2-2, with TRBD2 as a possible D gene (6 bases). Trimming took 6 bases from V and 3 from J, leaving 14 bases between them. The CDR3 extends over 15 amino acids. Germline V gene sequence: CDR1 MNHEY, CDR2 SVGEGT. CDR3 region: CASRPRLGDTGELFF. The CDR3 nucleotides are TGTGCCAGCAGGCCACGACTAGGTGACACCGGGGAGCTGTTTTTT.

To note about this clonotype: This is likely a read error, given that the CDR3 carries no conserved phenylalanine or tryptophan at its end. Because the CDR3's place on the DNA is in doubt, the DNA is left out and the CDR3 is given as listed by TCRdb. This sequence joins TRBV7-6 and TRBJ2-1; the table gives TRBD2 as D, unverified against the DNA. The CDR3 region is 14 residues in length, termini included. Germline CDR1 is SGHVS and CDR2 is FNYEAQ. CDR3 residues: CASSLGGSLNEQFG.

V usage is TRBV5-5 and J usage is TRBJ2-2, with 11 nucleotides matching TRBD2. After removal of 4 bases from V and 4 bases from J, the junction contained 15 bases not matched to a gene. This CDR3 has 19 amino acids. Germline V lookup: CDR1 SGHKS, CDR2 YYEKEE (reference sequence). The CDR3 loop reads CASSPLRIAGGPGTGELFF. In DNA form, the CDR3 reads TGTGCCAGCAGCCCTCTGAGGATAGCGGGAGGGCCCGGCACCGGGGAGCTGTTTTTT.

J is TRBJ2-1 and V is TRBV12-3 or TRBV12-4; 8 bases align to TRBD1. The CDR3 is 16 amino acids. J was trimmed by 5 bases and V by 5 bases; bases with no gene match: 11. The CDR3 loop is CASSTGPGTGHNEQFF. In nucleotides, the CDR3 is TGTGCCAGCAGTACCGGACCCGGGACAGGACACAATGAGCAGTTCTTC.

The chain links TRBV6-2 or TRBV6-3 to TRBJ1-5; D gene unclear. The CDR3 is made up of 13 amino acids. Trimming left V 6 bases short and J 8 bases short, with 14 bases between. CDR1 and CDR2 from the germline V gene are MNHEY and SVGEGT. CDR3 coding DNA: TGTGCCAGCAGGAGACGCCAATTTGAGCCCCAGCATTTT. Protein: CASRRRQFEPQHF.